These 13 T cell receptor beta chains came from one sample sequenced in a study of T cell repertoires in cytomegalovirus infection. In TCRdb, the reads were re-called with MiXCR into one record per CDR3 protein. The sample records around 100,000 distinct CDR3 sequences, over 30% being singletons. For these receptors, no antigen is known. The starting material was CD8+ T cells from cultured PBMCs, obtained from culture after CMV antigen stimulation. The receptors come from a human donor in good health (CMV status not recorded). Some clones in this sample may be carry-over from other donors' samples.

This clonotype appeared a single time. The chain has TRBV11-2 and TRBJ2-1, with D possibly being TRBD1 or TRBD2 (5 bases each). Per germline, CDR1 SGHAT and CDR2 FQNNGV. The CDR3 covers 12 residues. Trimming left V 5 bases short and J 10 bases short, with 12 bases between. The CDR3 loop is CASSQLWDEQFF. The CDR3 DNA is TGTGCCAGCAGCCAACTATGGGACGAGCAGTTCTTC.

There are a few counts of this clonotype. V usage is TRBV7-9 and J usage is TRBJ2-7; 9 nucleotides match TRBD1. J gave up 1 base and V 1 base, and 5 bases lay outside the gene matches. The V gene's germline CDR1 is SEHNR and CDR2 FQNEAQ (reference sequence). The CDR3 has 16 amino acids. CDR3 loop: CASSLVGQGVSYEQYF. CDR3 coding DNA: TGTGCCAGCAGCTTAGTGGGACAGGGCGTTTCCTACGAGCAGTACTTC.

The gene calls are TRBV7-9 and TRBJ1-1, with D uncertain. This CDR3 region has 15 residues. The germline CDR1 and CDR2 sequences are SEHNR and FQNEAQ (reference sequence). Trimming left V 5 bases short and J 4 bases short, with 17 bases between. The CDR3 nucleotides read TGTGCCAGCAGCGACAAGGCGGGCCGGATCACTGAAGCTTTCTTT. Amino acid sequence: CASSDKAGRITEAFF. The entire variable domain, with the rest obtained from reference TRBV7-9 and TRBJ1-1, is as follows: DTGVSQNPRHKITKRGQNVTFRCDPISEHNRLYWYRQTLGQGPEFLTYFQNEAQLEKSRLLSDRFSAERPKGSFSTLEIQRTEQGDSAMYLCASSDKAGRITEAFFGQGTRLTVV.

This clonotype was detected only a few times. The chain is built from TRBV7-9 and TRBJ2-7, with D possibly matching TRBD2 (7 bases). The germline gives CDR1 SEHNR, CDR2 FQNEAQ (reference sequence). V gave up 6 bases and J gave up 3 bases, with 12 bases separating them. This CDR3 is 13 amino acids long. The CDR3 DNA follows: TGTGCCAGCAGAGGGGGGGGCGACTACGAGCAGTACTTC. This gives the protein CASRGGGDYEQYF.

The table lists this clonotype with a count of one. The chain employs TRBV12-3 or TRBV12-4 and TRBJ1-1, with D unclear. Trimming cost V 5 bases and J 6 bases, with 16 bases left between them. The CDR3 extends over 14 amino acids. The CDR3 DNA sequence: TGTGCCAGCAGTCTTACACCGGGATATTCTGAAGCTTTCTTT. Protein: CASSLTPGYSEAFF.

This chain connects TRBV4-3 to TRBJ2-2; 8 bases map to TRBD2. CDR3 length: 15 amino acids. CDR1 is LGHNA, CDR2 YSLEER, per germline. V lost 1 base to trimming and J lost 3 bases; unmatched junction nucleotides: 1. The CDR3 is CASSQAAGDTGELFF. CDR3 DNA sequence: TGCGCCAGCAGCCAAGCAGCGGGGGACACCGGGGAGCTGTTTTTT.

This clonotype has a handful of counts. J is TRBJ2-7 and V is TRBV6-1; D might be TRBD2 (6 bases). The V gene's germline CDR1 is MNHNS and CDR2 SASEGT. The CDR3 is 14 residues long. V dropped 3 bases and J dropped 4 bases, with 13 bases sitting between them. The CDR3 loop is CASSDWMGGYEQYF. The CDR3 nucleotides read TGTGCCAGCAGTGATTGGATGGGAGGTTACGAGCAGTACTTC.

The V and J genes are TRBV4-1 and TRBJ2-1; 11 nucleotides agree with TRBD2. After removal of 6 bases from V and 6 bases from J, the junction contained 4 bases not matched to a gene. The CDR3 extends over 14 amino acids. Germline CDR1 reads MGHRA; CDR2 reads YSYEKL. The CDR3 DNA is TGCGCCAGCAGGGGACTAGCGGAGACCAATGAGCAGTTCTTC. Its translation is CASRGLAETNEQFF.

The V call is TRBV27, the J call TRBJ2-7; 8 nucleotides match TRBD1. CDR3 length equals 16 residues. CDR1 is MNHEY, CDR2 SMNVEV, per germline (reference sequence). V shed 5 bases, J shed 4 bases, and the junction held 13 bases outside the gene matches. The CDR3 nucleotides read TGTGCCAGCAGTGGGGGACAGGTAAATCCTCGATACGAGCAGTACTTC. This translates into CASSGGQVNPRYEQYF.

The V call is TRBV15, the J call TRBJ1-6; D uncertain. Germline V gene data show CDR1 as LNHNV and CDR2 as YYDKDF (reference sequence). This CDR3 has 13 residues. V was cut by 8 bases and J by 8 bases, with 13 bases left in between. CDR3 residues: CATSDTTYSPLHF. The CDR3 coding sequence is TGTGCCACCTCCGACACTACCTATTCACCCCTCCACTTT.

The J gene is TRBJ1-1, the V gene TRBV6-1; D unclear. CDR1 and CDR2 (germline): MNHNS, SASEGT. V shed 7 bases and J shed 4 bases, with 13 bases lying between them. The CDR3 extends over 13 amino acids. The CDR3 bases are TGTGCCAGCAATGGGGTGCTCGGCACTGAAGCTTTCTTT. Protein sequence: CASNGVLGTEAFF.

This clonotype was found a few times. The CDR3, as DNA: TGTGCCAGCAGCCCAGGGTCATGGGATAATTCACCCCTCCACTTT. The encoded protein is CASSPGSWDNSPLHF. V is TRBV7-8 and J is TRBJ1-6, with D possibly matching TRBD1 (5 bases). Trimming took off 5 bases at V and 5 bases at J, with 13 bases between the two ends. The CDR3 contains 15 residues. In germline, CDR1 is SGHVS, CDR2 FQNEAQ. Full variable domain (missing parts from reference TRBV7-8 and TRBJ1-6): GAGVSQSPRYKVAKRGQDVALRCDPISGHVSLFWYQQALGQGPEFLTYFQNEAQLDKSGLPSDRFFAERPEGSVSTLKIQRTQQEDSAVYLCASSPGSWDNSPLHFGNGTRLTVT.

This clonotype occurred a few times. The chain is built from TRBV6-2 or TRBV6-3 and TRBJ2-1, with D hard to call. Trimming cost V 4 bases and J 0 bases, with 10 bases left between them. CDR3 length equals 15 residues. Germline CDR1 and CDR2: MNHEY and SVGEGT. This CDR3 reads CASSSDIFSYNEQFF. CDR3 coding DNA: TGTGCCAGCAGTTCCGACATATTCTCCTACAATGAGCAGTTCTTC.